This T cell receptor (beta chain) was observed in a study of siplizumab effects on memory and regulatory T cells. For this clone: What it binds is unknown.

Study findings and constraints: Tregs proliferating in siplizumab cultures lacked confirmation of their suppressive function. No more than a minor fraction of alloreactive clones could be traced back to unstimulated subsets.

Germline V gives CDR1 SGHDN, CDR2 FVKESK. This CDR3 has 15 amino acids. Trimming at V came to 1 base and at J to 4 bases, leaving 5 bases not matched to a gene. Some clones are missing from TCRdb's copy, which holds only in-frame ones; the method was immunoSEQ multiplex PCR. Of 100,000 or so clones listed, 85% to 95% are singletons. The specimen sequenced was CD4+ T cells sorted from blood. The origin of this receptor is a human donor in good health. The rearrangement joins TRBV14 to TRBJ2-5; 8 nucleotides line up with TRBD2. Here the CDR3 DNA reads TGTGCCAGCAGCCAAGGCTTAGCGGGGTCAGAGACCCAGTACTTC. Amino acid sequence: CASSQGLAGSETQYF.